This T cell receptor beta chain was sequenced for a study of cytomegalovirus exposure and HLA in healthy donors. Findings of the study overall: Cytomegalovirus association was listed for about 180 TCR beta chains.

The PCR had 60 Vbeta and 13 Jbeta primers. Sequencing was performed with immunoSEQ multiplex PCR; in TCRdb, only in-frame clones are kept and a portion is missing. The sample lists a few hundred thousand clones, more than 80% seen once, with approximately 2.9% in the top ten. The CDR3 contains 15 residues. Germline V lookup: CDR1 SGHVS, CDR2 FNYEAQ. V shed 1 base, J shed 6 bases, and the junction held 4 bases outside the gene matches. To note about this clone: Antigen unknown.

As for the donors, each was a healthy bone marrow donor. The rearrangement uses TRBV7-6 and TRBJ2-1; the match to TRBD2 covers 9 bases. This clonotype was sampled from a man in his thirties or forties in good health and CMV-seronegative. The sample taken for sequencing was PBMCs. The DNA of the CDR3 is TGTGCCAGCAGCTTAGAACGGCGGGGGGGCAATGAGCAGTTCTTC. Amino acids: CASSLERRGGNEQFF.